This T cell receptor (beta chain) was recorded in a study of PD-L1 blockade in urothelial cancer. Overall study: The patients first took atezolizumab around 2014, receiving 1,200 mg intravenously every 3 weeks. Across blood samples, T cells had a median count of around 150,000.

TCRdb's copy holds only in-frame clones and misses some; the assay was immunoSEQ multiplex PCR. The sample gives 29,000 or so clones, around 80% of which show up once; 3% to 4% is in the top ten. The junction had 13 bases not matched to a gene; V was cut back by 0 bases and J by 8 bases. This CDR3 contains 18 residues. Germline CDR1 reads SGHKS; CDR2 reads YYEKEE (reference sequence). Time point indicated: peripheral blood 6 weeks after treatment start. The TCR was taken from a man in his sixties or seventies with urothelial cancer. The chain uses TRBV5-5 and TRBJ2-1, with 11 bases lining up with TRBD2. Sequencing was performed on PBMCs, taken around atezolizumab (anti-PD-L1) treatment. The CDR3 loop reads CASSLDMTSGERGDEQFF. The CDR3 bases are TGTGCCAGCAGCTTGGATATGACTAGCGGGGAGCGAGGGGATGAGCAGTTCTTC.